Reported below is one T cell receptor beta chain. Its antigen is currently not known. Nothing much larger sits one base from this clone, and base qualities are not available. TCRbeta CDR3 regions were amplified from genomic DNA using the immunoSEQ Assay, a bias-controlled multiplex PCR. The authors' analysis ran thus. The number of nucleated cells in each sample was estimated from the amplification of reference gene primers within the assay. Sequence reads were collapsed and filtered to measure the absolute abundance of every unique TCRbeta CDR3 rearrangement. Productive Simpson clonality was computed per sample as the square root of Simpson's diversity index over productive rearrangements. The clones in this table, taken by TCRdb from immuneACCESS, are in-frame only. Not every clone is retained; where verified, under half of the shortfall comes from an unresolved V gene, and the cause of the rest is unknown. V and J calls plus clone size are reproduced from that table; the DNA served to infer D and trimming. This sample is represented by roughly 160,000 clones; roughly 80% of them were singletons. The ten largest clonotypes hold roughly 6% of the sample.

V is clipped by 4 bases and J by 5 bases, and the sequence between their germline boundaries is 10 bases long. CDR3 length: 13 amino acids, cysteine to phenylalanine. The kept DNA is CDR3 alone, 39 bases in frame from the first base. Reading the germline V gene (reference sequence) gives CDR1 SGHKS and CDR2 YYEKEE. Enrolling through a virtual design, the prospective study's participants ranged in age from about 18 to 89 years and lived across roughly 24 United States geographic areas. Cohort assignment in the prospective study relied on participant-reported clinical history from a screening survey and a study questionnaire. In the prospective study, mobile phlebotomists collected whole blood, serum and a nasopharyngeal or oropharyngeal swab from each participant. Over an approximately 2-month period, participants in the prospective study had the option of providing additional blood draws and questionnaires. Before DNA extraction, prospective study blood samples were shipped either frozen or at room temperature.

The record originates from a study of blood T cell repertoires in COVID-19 (TCRdb year 2020). Turning to the overall study: Collaborator samples came from the United States, Italy and Spain and covered acute and convalescent phases of COVID-19. The samples were drawn from two sources: the first 160 participants of the ongoing ImmuneRACE study, and over 1,000 subjects contributed by 6 global collaborators. Deeply sampled blood TCRbeta repertoires from subjects exposed to, actively infected with, or recovered from COVID-19 were included in the dataset. HLA class I and class II types, where available, came from metadata supplied by the sample provider rather than from assay-based typing. The sample metadata nearly always contained a de-identified subject ID, COVID-19 status, age in years and sex. The material from the prospective study consisted of cDNA or gDNA derived from T cells, B-cell-depleted T cells, or PBMCs. The repertoires were released in a freely available public database intended as a resource for research on the immune response to SARS-CoV-2. Findings and caveats that apply to the study as a whole: The quantity of clinical and demographic metadata differed by source and by participant and was supplied without curation.

Recombination linked TRBV5-5 to TRBJ1-5, with no confidently assigned D gene. Sequenced input: PBMCs or T cells enriched from blood (not recorded which). This TCR was recovered from a woman aged 40 to 50 with acute COVID-19. The nucleotide sequence reads as follows: TGTGCCAGCAGCCCGGAGGGTTATCAGCCCCAGCATTTT. Its translation is CASSPEGYQPQHF. When the CDR3 is completed using the reference TRBV5-5 and TRBJ1-5 genes on either side, the full variable domain is DAGVTQSPTHLIKTRGQQVTLRCSPISGHKSVSWYQQVLGQGPQFIFQYYEKEERGRGNFPDRFSARQFPNYSSELNVNALLLGDSALYLCASSPEGYQPQHFGDGTRLSIL.